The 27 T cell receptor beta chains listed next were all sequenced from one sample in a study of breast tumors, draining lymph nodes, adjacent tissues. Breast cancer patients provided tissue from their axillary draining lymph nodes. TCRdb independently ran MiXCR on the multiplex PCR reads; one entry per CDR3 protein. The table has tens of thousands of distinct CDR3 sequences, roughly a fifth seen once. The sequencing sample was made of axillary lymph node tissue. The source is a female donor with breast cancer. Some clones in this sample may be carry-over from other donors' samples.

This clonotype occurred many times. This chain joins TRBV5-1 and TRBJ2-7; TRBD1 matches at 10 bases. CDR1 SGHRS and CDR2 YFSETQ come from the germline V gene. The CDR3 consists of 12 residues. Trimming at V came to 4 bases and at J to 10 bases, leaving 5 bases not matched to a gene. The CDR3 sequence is CASSHGTGEQYF. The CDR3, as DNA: TGCGCCAGCAGCCACGGGACAGGGGAACAGTACTTC.

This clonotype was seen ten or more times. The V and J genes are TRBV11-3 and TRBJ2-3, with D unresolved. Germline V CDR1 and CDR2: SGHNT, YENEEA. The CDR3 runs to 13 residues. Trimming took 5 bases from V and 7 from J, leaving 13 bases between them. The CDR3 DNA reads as TGTGCCAGCAGCCCCCTCAGCACGTATACGCAGTATTTT. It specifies CASSPLSTYTQYF.

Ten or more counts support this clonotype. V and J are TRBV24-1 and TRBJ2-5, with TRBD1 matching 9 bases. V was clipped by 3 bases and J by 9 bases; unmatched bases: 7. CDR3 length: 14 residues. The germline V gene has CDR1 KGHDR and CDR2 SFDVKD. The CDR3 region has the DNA TGTGCCACCAGTGATGGGACAGGGTATGATGCCCAGTACTTC. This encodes CATSDGTGYDAQYF.

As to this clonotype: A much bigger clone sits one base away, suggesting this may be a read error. This CDR3 reads CASSQEAAGGYNEQLF. As DNA, the CDR3 is TGCGCCAGCAGCCAAGAAGCAGCGGGAGGATACAATGAGCAGCTCTTC. The V call is TRBV4-1, the J call TRBJ2-1, with 9 bases aligning to TRBD2. CDR1 and CDR2 (germline): MGHRA, YSYEKL. This CDR3 has 16 residues.

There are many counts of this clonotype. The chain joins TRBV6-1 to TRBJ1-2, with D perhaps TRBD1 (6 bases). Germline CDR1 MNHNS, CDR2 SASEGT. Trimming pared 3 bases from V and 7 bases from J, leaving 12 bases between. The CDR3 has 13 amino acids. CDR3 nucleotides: TGTGCCAGCAGTGAGGGGGCCATAACTGGCTACACCTTC. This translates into CASSEGAITGYTF.

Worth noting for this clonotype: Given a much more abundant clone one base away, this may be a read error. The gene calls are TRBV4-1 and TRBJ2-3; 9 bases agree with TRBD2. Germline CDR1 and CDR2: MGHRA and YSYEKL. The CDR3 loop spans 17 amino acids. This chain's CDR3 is CASVALLAGEGTDAQYF. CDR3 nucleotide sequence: TGCGCCAGCGTCGCCCTCTTAGCGGGAGAAGGCACAGATGCGCAGTATTTT.

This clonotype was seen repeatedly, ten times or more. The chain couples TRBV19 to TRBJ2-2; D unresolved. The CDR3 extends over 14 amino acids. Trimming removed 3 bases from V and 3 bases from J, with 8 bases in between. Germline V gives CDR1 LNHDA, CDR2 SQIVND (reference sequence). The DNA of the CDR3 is TGTGCCAGTAGTATTTTATCAGACACCGGGGAGCTGTTTTTT. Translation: CASSILSDTGELFF.

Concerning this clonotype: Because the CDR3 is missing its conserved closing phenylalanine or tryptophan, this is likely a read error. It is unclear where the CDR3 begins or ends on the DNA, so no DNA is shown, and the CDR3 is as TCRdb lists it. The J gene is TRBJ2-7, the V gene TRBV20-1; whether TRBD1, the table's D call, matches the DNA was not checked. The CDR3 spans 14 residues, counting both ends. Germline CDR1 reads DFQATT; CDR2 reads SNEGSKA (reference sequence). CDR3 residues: CSAKPGQGLYEQHY.

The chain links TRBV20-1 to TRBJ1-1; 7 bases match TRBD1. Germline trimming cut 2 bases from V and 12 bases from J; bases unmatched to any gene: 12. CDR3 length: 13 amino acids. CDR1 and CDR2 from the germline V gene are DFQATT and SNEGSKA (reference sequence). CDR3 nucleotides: TGCAGTGCTAGACCCAGGGGGGAAATCTCAACTTTCTTT. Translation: CSARPRGEISTFF.

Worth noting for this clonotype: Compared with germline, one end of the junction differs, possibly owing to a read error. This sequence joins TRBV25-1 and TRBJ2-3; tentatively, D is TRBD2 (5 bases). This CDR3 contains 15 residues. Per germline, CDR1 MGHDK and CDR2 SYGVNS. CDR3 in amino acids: CASSLAGASTDAQYF. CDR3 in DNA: TGTGCCAGCAGCCTGGCGGGCGCTAGCACAGATGCGCAGTATTTT.

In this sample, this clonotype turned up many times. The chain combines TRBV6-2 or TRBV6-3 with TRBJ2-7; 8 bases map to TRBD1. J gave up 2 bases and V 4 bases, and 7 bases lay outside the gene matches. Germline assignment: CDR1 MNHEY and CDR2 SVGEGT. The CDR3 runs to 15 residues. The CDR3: CASSSPGGVTYEQYF. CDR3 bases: TGTGCCAGCAGTTCCCCAGGGGGCGTTACCTACGAGCAGTACTTC.

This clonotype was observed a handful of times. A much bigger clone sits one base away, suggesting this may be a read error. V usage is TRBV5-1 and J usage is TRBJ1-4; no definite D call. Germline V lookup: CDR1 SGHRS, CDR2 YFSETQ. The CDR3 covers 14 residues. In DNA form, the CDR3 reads TGCGCCAGCAGCTTCGATGCAACTAATGAAAAACTGCTTTTT. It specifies CASSFDATNEKLLF.

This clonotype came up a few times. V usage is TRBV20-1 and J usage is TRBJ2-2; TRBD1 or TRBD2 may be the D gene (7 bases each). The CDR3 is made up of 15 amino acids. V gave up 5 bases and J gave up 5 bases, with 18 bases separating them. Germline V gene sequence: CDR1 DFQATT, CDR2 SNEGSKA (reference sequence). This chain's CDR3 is CSAGPSGGGTGELFF. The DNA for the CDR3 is TGCAGTGCTGGACCTTCAGGGGGGGGTACCGGGGAGCTGTTTTTT.

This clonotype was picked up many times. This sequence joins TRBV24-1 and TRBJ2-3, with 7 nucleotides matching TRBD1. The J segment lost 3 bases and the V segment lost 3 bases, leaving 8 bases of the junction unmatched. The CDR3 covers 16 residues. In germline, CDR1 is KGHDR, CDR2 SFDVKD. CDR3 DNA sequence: TGTGCCACCAGTGATGCGACAGGGATAAGGACAGATACGCAGTATTTT. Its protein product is CATSDATGIRTDTQYF.

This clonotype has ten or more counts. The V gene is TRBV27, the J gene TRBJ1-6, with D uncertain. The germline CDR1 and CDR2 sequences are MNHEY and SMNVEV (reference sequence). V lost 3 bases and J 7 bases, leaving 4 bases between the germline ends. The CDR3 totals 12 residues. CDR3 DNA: TGTGCCAGCAGTTTCTTGAATTCACCCCTCCACTTT. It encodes CASSFLNSPLHF.

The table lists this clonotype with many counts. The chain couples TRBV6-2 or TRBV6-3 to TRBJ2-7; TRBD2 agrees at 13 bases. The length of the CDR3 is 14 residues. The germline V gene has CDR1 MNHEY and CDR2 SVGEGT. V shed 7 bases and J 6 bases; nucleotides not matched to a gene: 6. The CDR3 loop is CASKGTSGTSEQYF. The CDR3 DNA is TGTGCCAGCAAAGGGACTAGCGGGACCTCCGAGCAGTACTTC.

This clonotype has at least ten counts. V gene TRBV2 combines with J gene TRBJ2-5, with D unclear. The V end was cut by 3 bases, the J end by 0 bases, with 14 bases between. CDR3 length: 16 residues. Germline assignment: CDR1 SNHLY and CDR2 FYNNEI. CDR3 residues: CASSEGSSKYQETQYF. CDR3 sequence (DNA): TGTGCCAGCAGTGAGGGGTCCAGTAAGTACCAAGAGACCCAGTACTTC.

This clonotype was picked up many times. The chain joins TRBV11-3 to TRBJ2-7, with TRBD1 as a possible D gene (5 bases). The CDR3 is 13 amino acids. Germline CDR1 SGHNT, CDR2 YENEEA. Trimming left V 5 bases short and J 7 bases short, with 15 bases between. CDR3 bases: TGTGCCAGCAGCAATACAGGACCGAGGGAGCAGTACTTC. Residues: CASSNTGPREQYF.

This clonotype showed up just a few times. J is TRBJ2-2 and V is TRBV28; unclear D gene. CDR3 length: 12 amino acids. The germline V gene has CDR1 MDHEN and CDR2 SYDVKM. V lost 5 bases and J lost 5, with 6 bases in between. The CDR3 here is CASSLLTGELFF. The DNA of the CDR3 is TGTGCCAGCAGTCTACTTACCGGGGAGCTGTTTTTT.

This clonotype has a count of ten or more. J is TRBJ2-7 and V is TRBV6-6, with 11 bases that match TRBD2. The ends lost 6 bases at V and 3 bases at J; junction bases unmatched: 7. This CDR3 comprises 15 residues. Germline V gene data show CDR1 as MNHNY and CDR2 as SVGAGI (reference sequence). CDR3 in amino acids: CASSPGTSGGYEQYF. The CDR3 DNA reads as TGTGCCAGCAGCCCCGGGACTAGCGGAGGCTACGAGCAGTACTTC.

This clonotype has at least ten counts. CDR3 sequence (DNA): TGCAGTGTGAGTCCACTCCACTACGAGCAGTACTTC. It codes for CSVSPLHYEQYF. The rearrangement uses TRBV20-1 and TRBJ2-7; no reliable D call. This CDR3 spans 12 amino acids. The V end was cut by 7 bases, the J end by 3 bases, with 13 bases between. Germline assignment: CDR1 DFQATT and CDR2 SNEGSKA (reference sequence).

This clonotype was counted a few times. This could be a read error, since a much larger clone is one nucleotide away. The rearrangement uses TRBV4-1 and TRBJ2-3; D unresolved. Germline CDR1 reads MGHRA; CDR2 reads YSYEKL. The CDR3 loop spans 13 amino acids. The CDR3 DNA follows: TGCGTCAGCAGCCCCGTACTCGGGGATACGCAGTATTTT. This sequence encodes CVSSPVLGDTQYF.

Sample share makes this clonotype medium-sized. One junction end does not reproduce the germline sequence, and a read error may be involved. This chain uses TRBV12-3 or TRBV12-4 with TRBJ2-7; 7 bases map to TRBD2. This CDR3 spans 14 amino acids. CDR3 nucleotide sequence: TGTGCCAGCAGTCTAGCCGTCGGGGGGTACGAGCAGTACTTC. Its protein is CASSLAVGGYEQYF.

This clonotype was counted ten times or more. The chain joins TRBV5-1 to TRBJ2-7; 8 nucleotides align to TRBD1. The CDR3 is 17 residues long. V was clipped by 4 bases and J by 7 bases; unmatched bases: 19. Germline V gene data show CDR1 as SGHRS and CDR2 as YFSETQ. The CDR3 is CASSPNIWQDRAGEQYF. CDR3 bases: TGCGCCAGCAGCCCGAACATTTGGCAGGACAGGGCCGGAGAGCAGTACTTC.

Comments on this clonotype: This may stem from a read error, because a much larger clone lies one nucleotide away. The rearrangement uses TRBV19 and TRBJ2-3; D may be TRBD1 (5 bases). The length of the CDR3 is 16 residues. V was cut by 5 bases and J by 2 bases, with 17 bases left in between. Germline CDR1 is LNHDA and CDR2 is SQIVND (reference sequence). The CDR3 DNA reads TGTGCCAGTAGTGGGGCTCGAGTGAGGAACACAGATACGCAGTATTTT. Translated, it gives CASSGARVRNTDTQYF. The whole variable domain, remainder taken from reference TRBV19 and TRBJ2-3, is DGGITQSPKYLFRKEGQNVTLSCEQNLNHDAMYWYRQDPGQGLRLIYYSQIVNDFQKGDIAEGYSVSREKKESFPLTVTSAQKNPTAFYLCASSGARVRNTDTQYFGPGTRLTVL.

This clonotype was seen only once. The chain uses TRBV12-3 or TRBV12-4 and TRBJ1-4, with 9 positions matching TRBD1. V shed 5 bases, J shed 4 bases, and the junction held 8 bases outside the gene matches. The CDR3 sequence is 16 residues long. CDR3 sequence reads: CASSTSGTGSNEKLFF. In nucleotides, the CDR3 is TGTGCCAGCAGTACCAGCGGGACAGGGAGTAATGAAAAACTGTTTTTT.

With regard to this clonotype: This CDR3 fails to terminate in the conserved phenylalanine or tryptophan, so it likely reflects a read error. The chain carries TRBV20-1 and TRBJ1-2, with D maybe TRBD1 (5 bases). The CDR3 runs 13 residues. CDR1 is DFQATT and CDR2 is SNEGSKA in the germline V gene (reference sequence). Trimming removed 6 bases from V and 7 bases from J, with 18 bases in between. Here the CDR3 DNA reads TGCAGTGCGGTCACCCTAGGGACCTGTGGCTACACCCTC. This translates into CSAVTLGTCGYTL.